A selection of T cell receptor beta chains follows, all from one sample in a study of technical replicates of blood from a handful of donors. The repertoire was sequenced with immunoSEQ multiplex PCR; TCRdb's copy has only in-frame clones and lacks some. The sample includes some 11,000 clones, around 96% seen only once; the top ten take roughly 6.9%. Sequencing used PBMCs. These TCRs come from a human donor in good health. Each CDR3 is given with its conserved first and last residue. D genes are given only for firm matches. Clone size, where shown, is once, few, many, or a class for clones that have expanded.

V gene	D gene	J gene	clone size	CDR3 protein	CDR3 DNA
TRBV5-1	TRBD1	TRBJ2-1	-	CASSLRGTGTYNEQFF	TGCGCCAGCAGCTTGCGGGGGACAGGGACTTACAATGAGCAGTTCTTC
TRBV4-1	-	TRBJ1-1	few	CASSQEVRGTEAFF	TGCGCCAGCAGCCAAGAGGTAAGGGGCACTGAAGCTTTCTTT
TRBV2	-	TRBJ2-1	-	CASSEGFVEQFF	TGTGCCAGCAGTGAGGGCTTCGTTGAGCAGTTCTTC
TRBV11-2	TRBD1	TRBJ2-7	-	CASSDGTGRSGPYEQYF	TGTGCCAGCAGCGACGGGACAGGAAGGTCGGGGCCCTACGAGCAGTACTTC
TRBV2	-	TRBJ1-5	-	CASSSQSEEPQHF	TGTGCCAGCAGTTCCCAATCCGAGGAGCCCCAGCATTTT
TRBV5-6	-	TRBJ1-1	-	CASSALRGGKGNTEAFF	TGTGCCAGCAGCGCCCTTCGCGGCGGGAAAGGGAACACTGAAGCTTTCTTT
TRBV5-1	TRBD2	TRBJ2-5	-	CASSLGTSGETQYF	TGCGCCAGCAGCTTGGGGACTAGCGGAGAGACCCAGTACTTC
TRBV18	-	TRBJ2-1	few	CASSPGYRENEQFF	TGTGCCAGCTCACCAGGTTACAGGGAGAATGAGCAGTTCTTC
TRBV27	-	TRBJ2-7	-	CASSSLGRTSYEQYF	TGTGCCAGCAGTTCCCTTGGCAGGACTTCCTACGAGCAGTACTTC
TRBV6-1	-	TRBJ1-4	-	CASSEARGGANEKLFF	TGTGCCAGCAGTGAAGCGAGGGGGGGTGCTAATGAAAAACTGTTTTTT
TRBV6-5	-	TRBJ1-2	-	CASRTVGEGNYGYTF	TGTGCCAGCAGGACAGTCGGGGAGGGGAACTATGGCTACACCTTC
TRBV6-1	TRBD2	TRBJ2-3	-	CASSEGASGRWDTQYF	TGTGCCAGCAGTGAAGGGGCTAGCGGGAGGTGGGATACGCAGTATTTT
TRBV25-1	-	TRBJ2-5	-	CASSEYSGSGETQYF	TGTGCCAGCAGTGAATATTCGGGAAGTGGGGAGACCCAGTACTTC
TRBV6-1	TRBD1	TRBJ1-2	-	CASTPDRVNYGYTF	TGTGCCAGCACCCCGGACAGGGTTAACTATGGCTACACCTTC
TRBV28	TRBD2	TRBJ2-7	-	CASRTARTSAEQYF	TGTGCCAGCAGGACGGCTAGGACTAGCGCCGAGCAGTACTTC
TRBV5-8	-	TRBJ2-5	once	CASSSMTGGTQYF	TGTGCCAGCAGCTCTATGACAGGTGGGACCCAGTACTTC
TRBV7-9	TRBD1	TRBJ2-3	-	CAIGQGVDTQYF	TGTGCCATTGGACAGGGGGTAGATACGCAGTATTTT
TRBV19	-	TRBJ1-3	-	CASTPGRGSGNTIYF	TGTGCCAGTACCCCGGGCCGGGGTTCTGGAAACACCATATATTTT
TRBV19	-	TRBJ2-2	-	CASSIPSAGGRELFF	TGTGCCAGTAGTATTCCCTCTGCCGGGGGTCGGGAGCTGTTTTTT
TRBV29-1	-	TRBJ1-3	-	CSVGGSGNTIYF	TGCAGCGTTGGCGGATCAGGAAACACCATATATTTT
TRBV27	-	TRBJ1-4	-	CASSLQGTNEKLFF	TGTGCCAGCAGTTTACAGGGAACTAATGAAAAACTGTTTTTT
TRBV28	TRBD1	TRBJ1-5	-	CASSSPTGGNQPQHF	TGTGCCAGCAGTTCCCCGACAGGGGGTAACCAGCCCCAGCATTTT
TRBV9	TRBD2	TRBJ2-1	-	CASSVASAGGTTEQFF	TGTGCCAGCAGCGTAGCTTCTGCGGGAGGAACAACTGAGCAGTTCTTC
TRBV27	TRBD2	TRBJ2-1	-	CASSFGARAGTGNEQFF	TGTGCCAGCAGTTTTGGCGCCCGAGCGGGAACCGGCAATGAGCAGTTCTTC
TRBV30	TRBD1	TRBJ1-5	-	CAWDRGGGQPQHF	TGTGCCTGGGACCGAGGGGGCGGTCAGCCCCAGCATTTT
TRBV4-1	TRBD2	TRBJ2-4	-	CASSQESLAGERGVQYF	TGCGCCAGCAGCCAAGAATCCCTAGCGGGAGAGCGGGGGGTTCAGTACTTC
TRBV15	-	TRBJ2-3	-	CATSRDKERDTQYF	TGTGCCACCAGCAGAGATAAAGAGAGAGATACGCAGTATTTT
TRBV11-2	-	TRBJ1-1	-	CASSPATGMNTEAFF	TGTGCCAGCAGCCCGGCGACTGGCATGAACACTGAAGCTTTCTTT
TRBV18	TRBD1	TRBJ1-1	-	CASSPDRDGSFF	TGTGCCAGCTCACCAGACAGGGACGGGTCTTTCTTT
TRBV29-1	-	TRBJ2-3	-	CSVPGGGSSTDTQYF	TGCAGCGTTCCTGGAGGTGGGAGTAGCACAGATACGCAGTATTTT
TRBV10-2	-	TRBJ2-1	-	CASSQLVNEQFF	TGCGCCAGCAGCCAACTAGTGAATGAGCAGTTCTTC
TRBV4-1	-	TRBJ2-3	-	CASSPAAVDTQYF	TGCGCCAGCAGCCCGGCAGCGGTAGATACGCAGTATTTT
TRBV5-4	-	TRBJ2-7	-	CASRPPGGNEQYF	TGTGCCAGCAGACCCCCTGGAGGTAACGAGCAGTACTTC
TRBV6-6	TRBD2	TRBJ2-5	-	CASSPPQGGETQYF	TGTGCCAGCAGCCCTCCTCAGGGAGGGGAGACCCAGTACTTC
TRBV27	TRBD1	TRBJ2-7	-	CASGSGQGAYEQYF	TGTGCCAGCGGCTCGGGACAGGGGGCGTACGAGCAGTACTTC